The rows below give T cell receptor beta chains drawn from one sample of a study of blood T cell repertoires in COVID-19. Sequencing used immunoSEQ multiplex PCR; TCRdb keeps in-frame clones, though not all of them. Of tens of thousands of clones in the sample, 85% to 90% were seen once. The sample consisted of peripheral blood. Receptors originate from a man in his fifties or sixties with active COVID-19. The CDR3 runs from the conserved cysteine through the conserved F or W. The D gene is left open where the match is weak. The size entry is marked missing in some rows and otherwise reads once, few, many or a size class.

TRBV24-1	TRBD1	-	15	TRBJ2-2	CATSDGTENTGELFF	TGTGCCACCAGCGACGGGACAGAGAACACCGGGGAGCTGTTTTTT
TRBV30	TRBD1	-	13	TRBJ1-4	CACAGGGNEKLFF	TGTGCTTGCGCAGGGGGAGGTAATGAAAAACTGTTTTTT
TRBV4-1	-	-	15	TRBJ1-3	CASSQGALSGNTIYF	TGCGCCAGCAGCCAAGGGGCTCTCTCTGGAAACACCATATATTTT
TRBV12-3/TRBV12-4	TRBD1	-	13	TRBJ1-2	CASSINRGFGYTF	TGTGCCAGCAGTATCAACAGGGGGTTTGGCTACACCTTC
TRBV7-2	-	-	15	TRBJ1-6	CASSFGLGHNSPLHF	TGTGCCAGCAGCTTTGGACTTGGCCATAATTCACCCCTCCACTTT
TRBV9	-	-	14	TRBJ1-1	CASSVEAANTEAFF	TGTGCCAGCAGCGTAGAGGCGGCGAACACTGAAGCTTTCTTT
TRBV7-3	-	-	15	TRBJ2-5	CASSYIADPQETQYF	TGTGCCAGCAGCTACATAGCGGACCCCCAAGAGACCCAGTACTTC
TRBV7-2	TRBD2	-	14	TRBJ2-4	CASSFREGGNIQYF	TGTGCCAGCAGCTTCCGGGAGGGGGGGAACATTCAGTACTTC
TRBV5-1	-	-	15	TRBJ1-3	CASSSPENSGNTIYF	TGCGCCAGCAGCTCTCCGGAGAACTCTGGAAACACCATATATTTT
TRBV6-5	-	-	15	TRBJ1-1	CASSYSRQGKTEAFF	TGTGCCAGCAGTTACTCGCGGCAGGGGAAAACTGAAGCTTTCTTT
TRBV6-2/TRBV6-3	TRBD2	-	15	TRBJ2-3	CASSLTSGGPDTQYF	TGTGCCAGCAGCTTGACTAGCGGGGGGCCAGATACGCAGTATTTT
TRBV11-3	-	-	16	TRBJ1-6	CASSLDRGQLNSPLHF	TGTGCCAGCAGCTTAGATCGTGGACAGTTGAATTCACCCCTCCACTTT
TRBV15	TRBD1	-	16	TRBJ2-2	CATSRGQGWDTGELFF	TGTGCCACCAGCAGAGGACAGGGGTGGGACACCGGGGAGCTGTTTTTT
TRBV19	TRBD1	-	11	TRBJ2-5	CAVGQGQTQYF	TGTGCCGTAGGACAGGGCCAGACCCAGTACTTC
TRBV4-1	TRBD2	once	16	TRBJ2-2	CASRHGTSGNTGELFF	TGCGCCAGCCGCCACGGGACTAGCGGGAACACCGGGGAGCTGTTTTTT
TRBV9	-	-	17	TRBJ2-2	CASSVGISRGGTGELFF	TGTGCCAGCAGCGTAGGGATTTCGAGGGGAGGTACCGGGGAGCTGTTTTTT
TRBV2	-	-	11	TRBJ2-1	CASTVGQPRFF	TGTGCCAGCACCGTCGGACAGCCGCGGTTCTTC
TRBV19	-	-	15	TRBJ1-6	CASSPGGMNNSPLHF	TGTGCCAGTAGTCCCGGGGGAATGAATAATTCACCCCTCCACTTT